These T cell receptor beta chains were read from a single sample in a study of breast tumors, draining lymph nodes, adjacent tissues. From the multiplex PCR reads, TCRdb called clonotypes with MiXCR, one entry per CDR3 protein. Of 65,000 to 80,000 distinct CDR3 sequences detected, about 20% appear once; the ten largest clones hold around 2.4%. The sample was axillary lymph node tissue. The receptors stem from a female donor with breast cancer. Some clones in this sample may be carry-over from other donors' samples. The CDR3 runs from the conserved cysteine through the conserved F or W. The D gene is left open where the match is weak. Only part of the rows carry a size: once, few, many, or a class if the clone is expanded.

cdr3_length: 11
j_call: TRBJ1-2
clone_size: many
d_call: .
v_call: TRBV25-1
cdr3_aa: CASSEIYGYTF
cdr3_nt: TGTGCCAGCAGTGAAATATACGGCTACACCTTC

cdr3_length: 16
j_call: TRBJ2-1
clone_size: many
d_call: TRBD1
v_call: TRBV20-1
cdr3_aa: CSARDHNRGLVNEQFF
cdr3_nt: TGCAGTGCTAGAGATCATAACAGGGGATTGGTCAATGAGCAGTTCTTC

cdr3_length: 16
j_call: TRBJ2-2
clone_size: many
d_call: .
v_call: TRBV19
cdr3_aa: CASSIKSIQHIGELFF
cdr3_nt: TGTGCCAGTAGTATAAAAAGTATCCAGCATATCGGGGAGCTGTTTTTT

cdr3_length: 15
j_call: TRBJ2-7
clone_size: many
d_call: .
v_call: TRBV7-2
cdr3_aa: CASSLLRSAGDEQYF
cdr3_nt: TGTGCCAGCAGCTTATTACGGTCCGCGGGTGACGAGCAGTACTTC

cdr3_length: 13
j_call: TRBJ2-7
clone_size: medium-sized
d_call: .
v_call: TRBV7-9
cdr3_aa: CASSLARGGEQYF
cdr3_nt: TGTGCCAGCAGCTTAGCTCGGGGTGGCGAGCAGTACTTC

cdr3_length: 19
j_call: TRBJ2-1
clone_size: many
d_call: TRBD2
v_call: TRBV7-8
cdr3_aa: CASSMGLAGGHSSYNEQFF
cdr3_nt: TGTGCCAGCAGCATGGGACTAGCGGGAGGGCATAGCTCCTACAATGAGCAGTTCTTC

cdr3_length: 16
j_call: TRBJ1-5
clone_size: many
d_call: .
v_call: TRBV20-1
cdr3_aa: CSARVEAVHSNQPQHF
cdr3_nt: TGCAGTGCTAGAGTTGAGGCAGTCCATAGCAATCAGCCCCAGCATTTT

cdr3_length: 13
j_call: TRBJ2-7
clone_size: .
d_call: .
v_call: TRBV28
cdr3_aa: CASSPVPTYEQYF
cdr3_nt: TGTGCCAGCAGTCCTGTACCCACCTACGAGCAGTACTTC

cdr3_length: 13
j_call: TRBJ1-2
clone_size: many
d_call: .
v_call: TRBV7-9
cdr3_aa: CASVEQANYGYTF
cdr3_nt: TGTGCCAGCGTCGAACAAGCTAACTATGGCTACACCTTC

cdr3_length: 18
j_call: TRBJ1-5
clone_size: few
d_call: .
v_call: TRBV6-6
cdr3_aa: CASSYLSLSAGLNQPQHF
cdr3_nt: TGTGCCAGCAGTTACCTAAGCCTCTCGGCAGGCCTTAATCAGCCCCAGCATTTT

cdr3_length: 15
j_call: TRBJ2-5
clone_size: many
d_call: .
v_call: TRBV7-9
cdr3_aa: CASSTPRGGQETQYF
cdr3_nt: TGTGCCAGCAGCACCCCCAGAGGGGGACAAGAGACCCAGTACTTC

cdr3_length: 13
j_call: TRBJ1-5
clone_size: many
d_call: .
v_call: TRBV24-1
cdr3_aa: CATLGGSNQPQHF
cdr3_nt: TGTGCCACCCTCGGCGGTAGCAATCAGCCCCAGCATTTT

cdr3_length: 17
j_call: TRBJ2-1
clone_size: many
d_call: .
v_call: TRBV7-9
cdr3_aa: CASSFTLQELRGMEQFF
cdr3_nt: TGTGCCAGCAGTTTCACATTACAGGAACTTCGAGGTATGGAGCAGTTCTTC

cdr3_length: 12
j_call: TRBJ2-7
clone_size: many
d_call: TRBD2
v_call: TRBV10-1
cdr3_aa: CASGAGEYEQYF
cdr3_nt: TGCGCCAGCGGGGCGGGAGAGTACGAGCAGTACTTC

cdr3_length: 16
j_call: TRBJ1-4
clone_size: many
d_call: .
v_call: TRBV7-2
cdr3_aa: CASSLVPGGTNEKLFF
cdr3_nt: TGTGCCAGCAGCTTAGTGCCGGGCGGGACTAATGAAAAACTGTTTTTT

cdr3_length: 13
j_call: TRBJ1-2
clone_size: many
d_call: .
v_call: TRBV20-1
cdr3_aa: CSAHSGLSYGYTF
cdr3_nt: TGCAGTGCCCATAGCGGACTAAGCTATGGCTACACCTTC

cdr3_length: 12
j_call: TRBJ2-1
clone_size: many
d_call: .
v_call: TRBV6-2/TRBV6-3
cdr3_aa: CASSYPNNEQFF
cdr3_nt: TGTGCCAGCAGTTACCCGAACAATGAGCAGTTCTTC

cdr3_length: 14
j_call: TRBJ1-5
clone_size: many
d_call: .
v_call: TRBV10-3
cdr3_aa: CAISDDGERGPQHF
cdr3_nt: TGTGCCATCAGTGACGACGGGGAAAGGGGGCCCCAGCATTTT

cdr3_length: 14
j_call: TRBJ2-7
clone_size: once
d_call: .
v_call: TRBV18
cdr3_aa: CASSPYTGSFEQYF
cdr3_nt: TGTGCCAGCTCACCATATACGGGGTCCTTTGAGCAGTACTTC

cdr3_length: 14
j_call: TRBJ2-7
clone_size: many
d_call: .
v_call: TRBV27
cdr3_aa: CASSFRGSSYEQYF
cdr3_nt: TGTGCCAGCAGTTTCCGGGGCAGCTCCTACGAGCAGTACTTC